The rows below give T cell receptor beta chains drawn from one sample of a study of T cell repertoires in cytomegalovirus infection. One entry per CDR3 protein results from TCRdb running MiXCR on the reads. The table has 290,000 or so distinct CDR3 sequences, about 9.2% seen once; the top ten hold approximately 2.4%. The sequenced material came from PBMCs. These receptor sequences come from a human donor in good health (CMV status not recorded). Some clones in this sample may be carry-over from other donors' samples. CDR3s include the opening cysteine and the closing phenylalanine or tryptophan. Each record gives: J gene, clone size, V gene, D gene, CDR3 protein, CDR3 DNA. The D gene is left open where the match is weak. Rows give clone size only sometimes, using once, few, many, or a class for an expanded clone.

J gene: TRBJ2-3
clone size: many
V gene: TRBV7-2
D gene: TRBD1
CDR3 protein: CASSFQTGRADTQYF
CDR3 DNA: TGTGCCAGCAGCTTCCAGACAGGGAGAGCAGATACGCAGTATTTT

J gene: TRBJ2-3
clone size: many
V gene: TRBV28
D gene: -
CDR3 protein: CASRAPDTQYF
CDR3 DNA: TGTGCCAGCAGGGCCCCAGATACGCAGTATTTT

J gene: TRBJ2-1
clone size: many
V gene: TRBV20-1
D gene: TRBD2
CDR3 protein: CSAGILAGGYNEQFF
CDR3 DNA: TGCAGTGCTGGAATACTAGCGGGGGGTTACAATGAGCAGTTCTTC

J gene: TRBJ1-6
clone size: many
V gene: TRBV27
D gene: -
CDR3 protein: CASRGMGRTNSPLHF
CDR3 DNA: TGTGCCAGCAGGGGGATGGGCAGGACCAATTCACCCCTCCACTTT

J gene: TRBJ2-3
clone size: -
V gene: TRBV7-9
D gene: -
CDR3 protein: CASSLVSEFSTDTQYF
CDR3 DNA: TGTGCCAGCAGCTTAGTTTCAGAATTCTCCACAGATACGCAGTATTTT

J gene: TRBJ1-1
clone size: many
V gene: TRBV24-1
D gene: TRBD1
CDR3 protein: CATSDSPQGVNTEAFF
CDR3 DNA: TGTGCCACCAGTGATTCCCCCCAGGGGGTGAACACTGAAGCTTTCTTT

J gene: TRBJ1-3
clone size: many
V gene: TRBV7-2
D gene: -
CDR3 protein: CASSPQGTSGNTIYF
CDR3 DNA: TGTGCCAGCAGCCCACAGGGAACCTCTGGAAACACCATATATTTT

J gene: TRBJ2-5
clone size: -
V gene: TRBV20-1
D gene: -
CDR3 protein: CSAIGLGLARFGETQYF
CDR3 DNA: TGCAGTGCTATTGGGCTCGGGCTAGCGCGTTTTGGAGAGACCCAGTACTTC

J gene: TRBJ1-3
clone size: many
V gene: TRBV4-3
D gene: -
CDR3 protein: CASSQDPNTIYF
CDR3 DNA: TGCGCCAGCAGCCAAGACCCGAACACCATATATTTT

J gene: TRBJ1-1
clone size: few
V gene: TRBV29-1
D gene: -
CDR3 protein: CSVDNRLLNTEAFF
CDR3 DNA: TGCAGCGTTGATAACAGGCTCTTGAACACTGAAGCTTTCTTT

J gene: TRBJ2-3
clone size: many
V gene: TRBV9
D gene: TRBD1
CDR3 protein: CASSVGDRGWTDTQYF
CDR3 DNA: TGTGCCAGCAGCGTAGGGGACAGGGGATGGACAGATACGCAGTATTTT

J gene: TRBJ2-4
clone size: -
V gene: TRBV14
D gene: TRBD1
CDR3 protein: CASSPLKRTGVNIQYF
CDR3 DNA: TGTGCCAGCAGTCCCCTTAAACGGACAGGGGTGAACATTCAGTACTTC

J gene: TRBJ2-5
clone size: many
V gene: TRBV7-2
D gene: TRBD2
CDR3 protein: CASSLLTGGGRETQYF
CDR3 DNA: TGTGCCAGCAGCTTACTTACGGGCGGGGGGCGAGAGACCCAGTACTTC

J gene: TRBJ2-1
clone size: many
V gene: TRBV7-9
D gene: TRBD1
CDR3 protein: CASRRQGADEQFF
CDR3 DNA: TGTGCCAGCAGGCGACAGGGGGCGGATGAGCAGTTCTTC

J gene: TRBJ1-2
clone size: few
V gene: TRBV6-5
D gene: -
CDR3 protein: CASSYAGTGFYGYTF
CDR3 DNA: TGTGCCAGCAGTTACGCAGGAACTGGCTTCTATGGCTACACCTTC

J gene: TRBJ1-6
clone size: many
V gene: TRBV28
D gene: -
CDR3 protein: CASSRTSRVSYNSPLHF
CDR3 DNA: TGTGCCAGCAGTAGAACATCCAGGGTATCCTATAATTCACCCCTCCACTTT

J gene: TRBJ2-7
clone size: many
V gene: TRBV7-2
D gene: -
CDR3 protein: CASSASDRPSYEQYF
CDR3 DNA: TGTGCCAGCAGCGCATCCGACAGGCCCTCCTACGAGCAGTACTTC

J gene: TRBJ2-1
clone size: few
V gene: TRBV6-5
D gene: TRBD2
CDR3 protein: CASSPRWAGGNNEQFF
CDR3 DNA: TGTGCCAGCAGTCCCCGTTGGGCGGGGGGTAACAATGAGCAGTTCTTC

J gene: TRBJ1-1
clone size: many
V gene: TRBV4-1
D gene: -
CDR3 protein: CASSQEGRVMNTEAFF
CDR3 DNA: TGCGCCAGCAGCCAAGAAGGCCGAGTCATGAACACTGAAGCTTTCTTT

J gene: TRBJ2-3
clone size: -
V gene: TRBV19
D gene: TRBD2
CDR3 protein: CASISSGDTQYF
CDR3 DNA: TGTGCCAGTATCTCTAGCGGAGATACGCAGTATTTT

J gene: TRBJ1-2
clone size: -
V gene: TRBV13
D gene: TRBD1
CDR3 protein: CASSLRQGRHGYTF
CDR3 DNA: TGTGCCAGCAGCTTAAGACAGGGGCGTCATGGCTACACCTTC

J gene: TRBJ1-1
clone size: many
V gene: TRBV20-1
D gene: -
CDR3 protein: CSAHLGQSNTEAFF
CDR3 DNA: TGCAGTGCTCACCTTGGACAGTCGAACACTGAAGCTTTCTTT

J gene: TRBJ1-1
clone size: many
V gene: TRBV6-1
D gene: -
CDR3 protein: CASRRQVNTEAFF
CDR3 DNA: TGTGCCAGCAGGCGACAGGTGAACACTGAAGCTTTCTTT